The T cell receptor beta chain described here comes from a study of early T cells in non-severe SARS-CoV-2 infection. The study, taken as a whole, reports: Missing private and CD4 specificities, VDJdb matching favored anti-spike CD8 responses.

Each CDR3 protein is one row after TCRdb ran MiXCR on the 5' RACE reads. The sample includes more than 55,000 distinct CDR3 sequences, 8% to 9% of them seen just once. This CDR3 is built from 13 residues. Per germline, CDR1 DFQATT and CDR2 SNEGSKA (reference sequence). V lost 1 base and J lost 3, with 7 bases in between. This clonotype was detected ten times or more. Its antigen is currently unknown. Sequencing was done on a sample of whole blood. The sequence derives from an adult who was a healthcare worker with PCR-confirmed SARS-CoV-2 infection or an uninfected control (not recorded which). The chain recombines TRBV20-1 with TRBJ2-1; the D is unclear. CDR3 in amino acids: CSARAHNYNEQFF. The CDR3 nucleotides read TGCAGTGCTAGAGCCCACAACTACAATGAGCAGTTCTTC.